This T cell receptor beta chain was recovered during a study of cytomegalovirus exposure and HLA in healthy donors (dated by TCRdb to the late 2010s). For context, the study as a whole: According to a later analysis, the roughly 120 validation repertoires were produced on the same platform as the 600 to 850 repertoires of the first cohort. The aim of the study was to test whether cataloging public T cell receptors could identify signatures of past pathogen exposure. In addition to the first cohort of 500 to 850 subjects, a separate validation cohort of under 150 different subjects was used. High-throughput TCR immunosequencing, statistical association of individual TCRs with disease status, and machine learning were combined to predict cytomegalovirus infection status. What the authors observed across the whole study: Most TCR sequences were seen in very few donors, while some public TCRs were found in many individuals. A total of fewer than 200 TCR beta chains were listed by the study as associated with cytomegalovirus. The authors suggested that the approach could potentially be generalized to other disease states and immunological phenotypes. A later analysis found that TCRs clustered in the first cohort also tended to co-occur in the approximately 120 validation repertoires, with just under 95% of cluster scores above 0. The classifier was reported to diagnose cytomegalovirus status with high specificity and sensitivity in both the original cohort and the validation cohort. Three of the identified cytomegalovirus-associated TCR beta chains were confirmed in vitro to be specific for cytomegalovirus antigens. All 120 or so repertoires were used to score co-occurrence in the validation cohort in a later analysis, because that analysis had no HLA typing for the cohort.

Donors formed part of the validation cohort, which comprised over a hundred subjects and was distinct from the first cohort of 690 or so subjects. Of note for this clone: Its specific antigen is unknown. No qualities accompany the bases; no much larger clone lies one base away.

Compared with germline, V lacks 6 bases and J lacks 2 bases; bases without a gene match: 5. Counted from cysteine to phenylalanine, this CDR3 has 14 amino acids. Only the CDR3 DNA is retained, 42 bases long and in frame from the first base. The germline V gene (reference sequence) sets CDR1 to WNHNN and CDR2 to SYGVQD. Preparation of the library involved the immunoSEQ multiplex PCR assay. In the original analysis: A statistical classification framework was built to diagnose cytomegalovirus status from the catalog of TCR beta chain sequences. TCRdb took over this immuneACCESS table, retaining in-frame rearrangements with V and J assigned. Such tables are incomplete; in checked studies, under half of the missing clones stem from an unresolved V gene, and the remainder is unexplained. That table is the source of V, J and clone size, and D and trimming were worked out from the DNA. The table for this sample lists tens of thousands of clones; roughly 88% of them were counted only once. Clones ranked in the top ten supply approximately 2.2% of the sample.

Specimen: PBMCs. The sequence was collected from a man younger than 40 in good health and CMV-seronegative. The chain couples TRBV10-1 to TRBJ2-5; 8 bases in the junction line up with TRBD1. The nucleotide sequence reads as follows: TGCGCCAGCAGCGGACAGGGACAACAAGAGACCCAGTACTTC. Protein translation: CASSGQGQQETQYF.